This T cell receptor beta chain was obtained from a study of blood T cell repertoires in COVID-19. Study information: Researchers got acute and convalescent COVID-19 samples from the United States, Italy and Spain. The analysed material was cDNA or gDNA that came from T cells, B-cell-depleted T cells, or PBMCs.

With regard to this clone: In the same sample, other DNA sequences code for this CDR3.

Trimming cost V 0 bases and J 0 bases, with 10 bases left between them. Germline CDR1 reads SGHRS; CDR2 reads YFSETQ. This CDR3 region has 15 residues. How the authors handled the data: Quantification of nucleated cells was approximated via reference gene primer amplification. Profiled with immunoSEQ multiplex PCR; TCRdb holds only in-frame clones, not every one. V and J calls and clone size are given by that table; D and trimming were obtained from the DNA. This sample has roughly 250,000 clones, with 82% found just once. This TCR was recovered from a woman older than 75 with active or convalescent COVID-19. The genes are TRBV5-1 and TRBJ2-7; a possible D gene is TRBD1 (5 bases). Input material: peripheral blood. The CDR3 DNA sequence: TGCGCCAGCAGCTTGGGGCAGGGTCCCTCCTACGAGCAGTACTTC. Translating gives CASSLGQGPSYEQYF.